This T cell receptor (beta chain) was sequenced during a study of blood T cell repertoires in COVID-19. Study at large: Some COVID-19 samples were acute and others convalescent; all came from the United States, Italy and Spain. PBMCs, B-cell-depleted T cells, or T cells were the source of the cDNA or gDNA that made up the material.

Per the study methods: The authors estimated nucleated cell counts from reference gene primer amplification. Sequenced by immunoSEQ multiplex PCR; TCRdb stores in-frame clones only, minus some. That table gives V, J and clone size, and the DNA gave D and trimming. The table lists tens of thousands of clones, 70% to 90% of them singletons. The origin of this receptor is a human donor in a cohort sampled during active COVID-19. The sequenced sample was peripheral blood.

In nucleotides, the CDR3 is TGCAGTGCTAGAGGGGCTCATGAGCAGTTCTTC. This codes for CSARGAHEQFF. The chain joins TRBV20-1 to TRBJ2-1; no firm D call. CDR1 is DFQATT and CDR2 is SNEGSKA in the germline V gene (reference sequence). The CDR3 has 11 amino acids. Trimming pared 1 base from V and 8 bases from J, leaving 6 bases between.